The 20 T cell receptor beta chains in this list originate from one sample, sequenced in a study of blood T cell repertoires in COVID-19. Assay used: immunoSEQ multiplex PCR; TCRdb lists only in-frame clones, some missing. The table shows about 54,000 clones, with approximately 81% occurring only once. Sequenced: peripheral blood. The receptors here all came from a man aged 35-49 years with active COVID-19.

This rearrangement joins TRBV5-1 to TRBJ1-6; TRBD1 matches at 9 bases. Per germline, CDR1 SGHRS and CDR2 YFSETQ. The CDR3 is made up of 15 amino acids. The trim removed 3 bases at V and 9 bases at J, leaving 7 bases unmatched. CDR3 DNA: TGCGCCAGCAGCTCCGCCACAGGGGGCCTTTCACCCCTCCACTTT. Amino acid sequence: CASSSATGGLSPLHF. Full variable domain (rest looked up from reference TRBV5-1 and TRBJ1-6): KAGVTQTPRYLIKTRGQQVTLSCSPISGHRSVSWYQQTPGQGLQFLFEYFSETQRNKGNFPGRFSGRQFSNSRSEMNVSTLELGDSALYLCASSSATGGLSPLHFGNGTRLTVT.

This clone was detected only once. CDR3 residues: CASSHTGFPYTDTQYF. DNA for the CDR3: TGTGCCAGCAGCCATACAGGGTTCCCATACACAGATACGCAGTATTTT. This chain joins TRBV3-1 (or the pseudogene TRBV3-2) and TRBJ2-3; tentatively, D is TRBD1 (6 bases). There are 16 residues in the CDR3. Germline V gives CDR1 LGHDT, CDR2 YNNKEL (reference sequence). The V gene lost 3 bases and the J gene lost 2 bases, with 15 bases spanning the gap.

The chain recombines TRBV5-1 with TRBJ2-7, with D possibly matching TRBD2 (6 bases). The germline V gene encodes CDR1 SGHRS and CDR2 YFSETQ. Trimming removed 4 bases at V and 3 bases at J, with 14 bases between. This CDR3 region has 14 residues. For the CDR3, the DNA is TGCGCCAGCAGCCGCGGGGACGGAGTCTACGAGCAGTACTTC. This encodes CASSRGDGVYEQYF. Using reference TRBV5-1 and TRBJ2-7 for the parts outside the CDR3, the full variable domain is KAGVTQTPRYLIKTRGQQVTLSCSPISGHRSVSWYQQTPGQGLQFLFEYFSETQRNKGNFPGRFSGRQFSNSRSEMNVSTLELGDSALYLCASSRGDGVYEQYFGPGTRLTVT.

The chain employs TRBV29-1 and TRBJ1-1; 7 nucleotides line up with TRBD1. The CDR3 is 13 residues long. Germline V lookup: CDR1 SQVTM, CDR2 ANQGSEA. J lost 2 bases, V lost 4 bases, and 4 bases had no gene match. CDR3 sequence reads: CSVGDSVNTEAFF. CDR3 nucleotides: TGCAGCGTTGGGGACAGTGTCAACACTGAAGCTTTCTTT.

The chain has TRBV18 and TRBJ2-1; 9 bases line up with TRBD2. Unmatched junction bases numbered 32, after V lost 2 bases and J lost 6 bases. Per germline, CDR1 KGHSH and CDR2 LQKENI. The length of the CDR3 is 24 residues. The chain's CDR3 is CASSPDLSANRRTYPSGVFNEQFF. The CDR3 DNA reads TGTGCCAGCTCACCAGATCTAAGTGCCAACCGTAGGACTTATCCTAGCGGGGTATTCAATGAGCAGTTCTTC.

The chain joins TRBV15 to TRBJ1-1; 10 bases match TRBD1. Germline V gives CDR1 LNHNV, CDR2 YYDKDF (reference sequence). J gave up 4 bases and V 0 bases, and 14 bases lay outside the gene matches. This CDR3 has 19 residues. CDR3 protein: CATSREEGGQGLQSTEAFF. The CDR3 nucleotides are TGTGCCACCAGCAGAGAAGAAGGGGGACAGGGGCTACAGAGCACTGAAGCTTTCTTT.

The CDR3 coding sequence is TGTGCCAGCAGCTTAAGAGGGTTCGCAACTAATGAAAAACTGTTTTTT. It translates to CASSLRGFATNEKLFF. J is TRBJ1-4 and V is TRBV11-2; D unclear. This CDR3 contains 16 residues. The V and J ends lost 2 bases and 0 bases respectively, with 10 bases between them. The germline gives CDR1 SGHAT, CDR2 FQNNGV.

This rearrangement joins TRBV21-1 to TRBJ1-1. TRBV21-1 is a documented pseudogene. CDR3 length: 17 amino acids. The CDR3 nucleotides read TGTGCCAGCAAGCCCCCCCCCTTGCGTCCGATAAACCCTGAAGCTTTCTTT. It encodes CASKPPPLRPINPEAFF.

The rearrangement uses TRBV10-2 and TRBJ1-5; TRBD1 might be the D (6 bases). The CDR3 consists of 15 residues. V lost 5 bases and J 1 base, leaving 12 bases between the germline ends. Germline values: CDR1 WSHSY, CDR2 SAAADI. CDR3 nucleotide sequence: TGCGCCAGCAGTACAGGGCTTTTCAGCAATCAGCCCCAGCATTTT. As protein: CASSTGLFSNQPQHF.

This chain uses TRBV5-1 with TRBJ2-7, with 11 bases lining up with TRBD2. V gave up 4 bases and J gave up 4 bases; unmatched junction bases: 7. CDR1 and CDR2 (germline): SGHRS, YFSETQ. CDR3 size: 15 residues. The CDR3 coding sequence is TGCGCCAGCAGCCCCCGGACTAGCGGGTTTTACGAGCAGTACTTC. Encoded protein: CASSPRTSGFYEQYF.

This chain joins TRBV5-1 and TRBJ2-1; D is possibly TRBD2 (5 bases). The V gene lost 4 bases and the J gene lost 2 bases, with 22 bases spanning the gap. The CDR3 has 18 amino acids. The V gene's germline CDR1 is SGHRS and CDR2 YFSETQ. The CDR3 sequence: CASSPRPPTSLTYNEQFF. The CDR3 nucleotides are TGCGCCAGCAGCCCCCGACCTCCTACTAGTTTAACCTACAATGAGCAGTTCTTC.

CDR3 sequence reads: CASRRSLDREAFF. The CDR3 DNA follows: TGTGCCAGCAGACGGAGCCTGGACAGGGAAGCTTTCTTT. The rearrangement uses TRBV28 and TRBJ1-1; 7 bases are a match to TRBD1. The J segment lost 8 bases and the V segment lost 6 bases, leaving 9 bases of the junction unmatched. Germline CDR1 is MDHEN and CDR2 is SYDVKM. The CDR3 runs to 13 residues.

The chain recombines TRBV19 with TRBJ2-1, with 15 nucleotides matching TRBD2. The germline V gene has CDR1 LNHDA and CDR2 SQIVND (reference sequence). The CDR3 consists of 19 residues. V lost 3 bases to trimming and J lost 7 bases; unmatched junction nucleotides: 13. In DNA form, the CDR3 reads TGTGCCAGTAGTATGCAGGGACTAGCGGGAGGCCCCATTCAGAATGAGCAGTTCTTC. It encodes CASSMQGLAGGPIQNEQFF. The full variable domain, in which reference TRBV19 and TRBJ2-1 provide the parts outside the CDR3, is DGGITQSPKYLFRKEGQNVTLSCEQNLNHDAMYWYRQDPGQGLRLIYYSQIVNDFQKGDIAEGYSVSREKKESFPLTVTSAQKNPTAFYLCASSMQGLAGGPIQNEQFFGPGTRLTVL.

This chain joins TRBV15 and TRBJ2-7; TRBD1 might be the D (5 bases). The CDR3 consists of 14 residues. Trimming removed 0 bases from V and 2 bases from J, with 8 bases in between. Germline V gene data show CDR1 as LNHNV and CDR2 as YYDKDF (reference sequence). The DNA of the CDR3 is TGTGCCACCAGCAGAGATCAGGGCCCCTACGAGCAGTACTTC. Its translation is CATSRDQGPYEQYF.

The V call is TRBV7-2, the J call TRBJ2-2, with D tentatively TRBD2 (5 bases). The germline V gene encodes CDR1 SGHTA and CDR2 FQGNSA. Deletions cut 7 bases from V and 1 base from J, with 16 bases between. The CDR3 contains 16 residues. The DNA of the CDR3 is TGTGCCAGCACCTCCTCCGCGGGTAGGAACACCGGGGAGCTGTTTTTT. Translating gives CASTSSAGRNTGELFF.

The V call is TRBV5-6, the J call TRBJ2-1, with 7 bases identical to TRBD2. The CDR3 runs to 16 residues. With 2 bases clipped from V and 4 bases from J, the junction kept 9 bases outside the gene matches. Looked up from germline, CDR1 is SGHDT and CDR2 is YYEEEE. Written as DNA, the CDR3 is TGTGCCAGCAGCTTCCTACCTAGCGGCACTTACAATGAGCAGTTCTTC. Encoded protein: CASSFLPSGTYNEQFF.

The chain is built from TRBV18 and TRBJ2-5, with TRBD1 matching 7 bases. CDR1 and CDR2 from the germline V gene are KGHSH and LQKENI. CDR3 length: 14 amino acids. V trimming: 8 bases; J trimming: 5 bases; junction bases outside the gene matches: 11. The chain's CDR3 is CASTLDRVLETQYF. Here the CDR3 DNA reads TGTGCCAGCACGCTAGACAGGGTCTTGGAGACCCAGTACTTC.

This clone showed up just once. This sequence joins TRBV2 and TRBJ2-2, with a tentative D call TRBD1 (6 bases). The CDR3 runs to 18 residues. The V gene lost 5 bases and the J gene lost 4 bases, with 23 bases spanning the gap. The germline CDR1 and CDR2 sequences are SNHLY and FYNNEI. The DNA for the CDR3 is TGTGCCAGCAGTCCACGAATCGGGCCGGGACATCGCACCGGGGAGCTGTTTTTT. Its protein product is CASSPRIGPGHRTGELFF.

V usage is TRBV11-2 and J usage is TRBJ1-3; 9 nucleotides line up with TRBD1. CDR1 is SGHAT, CDR2 FQNNGV, per germline. This CDR3 is built from 19 residues. Losses at the gene ends were 1 base for V and 2 bases for J; bases not matched to a gene: 12. CDR3 amino acids: CASSLGVAQGAFTGNTIYF. The CDR3 DNA is TGTGCCAGCAGCTTAGGGGTCGCACAGGGGGCTTTTACTGGAAACACCATATATTTT.

The gene calls are TRBV4-1 and TRBJ2-2, with D tentatively TRBD1 (6 bases). The CDR3 covers 16 residues. With 2 bases removed from V and 7 bases from J, the gap between germline ends came to 17 bases. The V gene's germline CDR1 is MGHRA and CDR2 YSYEKL. CDR3 loop: CASSQFSTGRGGELFF. CDR3 in DNA: TGCGCCAGCAGCCAATTTTCGACAGGCCGAGGCGGGGAGCTGTTTTTT.